Following are 2 T cell receptor beta chains from one sample sequenced in a study of tumor-infiltrating lymphocytes in primary liver carcinoma. cDNA specific to TCR beta was made from around 450 ng of total RNA, with a constant-region primer employed for priming. Generation of the TCR beta libraries relied on three nested multiplex PCR rounds using slightly modified ARM-PCR. Researchers ran the first two PCR rounds for ten to eleven cycles each with TRBV1-TRBV30 forward primers and a C-beta reverse primer. TCRdb recomputed calls from the multiplex PCR reads with MiXCR, one row per CDR3 protein. The sample carries about 200,000 distinct CDR3 sequences, about 61% recorded once. Researchers drew blood RNA from unsorted whole blood and extracted germline DNA as well. Input material: peripheral blood. These receptors were taken from a woman aged 55 to 70 with primary liver carcinoma and hepatitis B virus infection.

The chain couples TRBV11-2 to TRBJ2-7, with 8 bases matching TRBD1. This CDR3 is built from 15 residues. Germline V CDR1 and CDR2: SGHAT, FQNNGV. Germline trimming cut 6 bases from V and 11 bases from J; bases unmatched to any gene: 18. CDR3 sequence (DNA): TGTGCCAGCAGTTCGTCGACAGGGGTACTTGAGGAGAAGTACTTC. This codes for CASSSSTGVLEEKYF.

Regarding this clonotype: The junction differs from germline at one of its ends, possibly a read error. This chain connects TRBV11-1 to TRBJ2-7; 8 bases line up with TRBD2. This CDR3 is 18 amino acids long. The germline V gene has CDR1 SGHAT and CDR2 FQDESV (reference sequence). CDR3 in amino acids: CASSLGWTSRTSSCEQYF. CDR3 bases: TGTGCCAGCAGCTTAGGATGGACTAGCAGGACGAGCTCCTGCGAGCAGTACTTC.